The T cell receptor beta chain under discussion was sequenced for a study of shared clonotypes between healthy human individuals. Germline V gene sequence: CDR1 SGHTA, CDR2 FQGNSA. CDR3 size: 18 residues. V dropped 5 bases and J dropped 2; count of bases not matched to a gene: 15. The count of this clone is one. TCRdb keeps only in-frame clones here, not all; method: immunoSEQ multiplex PCR. The sample has roughly 1 million clones, approximately 72% seen once. Specimen: memory CD4+ T cells sorted from blood. The subset denotes: CD45RA-negative fraction. This TCR derives from a man in his late teens or twenties in good health. This chain connects TRBV7-2 to TRBJ2-7; 10 bases match TRBD2. The CDR3 DNA reads TGTGCCAGCAGCCGCGGACTAGCGGAATTTCAGCCCCCCTACGAGCAGTACTTC. It yields the protein CASSRGLAEFQPPYEQYF.